The T cell receptor beta chain described here comes from a study of shared clonotypes between healthy human individuals. CD45RO negativity and positive selection for CCR7 defined naive CD8 cells, a population that excluded terminally differentiated effector memory CD45RA+ cells. Produced via immunoSEQ multiplex PCR; TCRdb's table is partial and in-frame only. The sample lists around 2,000,000 clones, about 94% occurring once. The sequence derives from a man younger than 35 in good health. Sample: naive CD8+ T cells sorted from blood.

In DNA, the CDR3 is TGCGCCAGCAGCTTGGATTCAGGACTAGGCAGGGGGCAGTTCTTC. Its protein product is CASSLDSGLGRGQFF. The chain recombines TRBV5-1 with TRBJ2-1; D might be TRBD2 (7 bases). Trimming removed 0 bases at V and 12 bases at J, with 19 bases between. Germline CDR1 reads SGHRS; CDR2 reads YFSETQ. This CDR3 has 15 amino acids.